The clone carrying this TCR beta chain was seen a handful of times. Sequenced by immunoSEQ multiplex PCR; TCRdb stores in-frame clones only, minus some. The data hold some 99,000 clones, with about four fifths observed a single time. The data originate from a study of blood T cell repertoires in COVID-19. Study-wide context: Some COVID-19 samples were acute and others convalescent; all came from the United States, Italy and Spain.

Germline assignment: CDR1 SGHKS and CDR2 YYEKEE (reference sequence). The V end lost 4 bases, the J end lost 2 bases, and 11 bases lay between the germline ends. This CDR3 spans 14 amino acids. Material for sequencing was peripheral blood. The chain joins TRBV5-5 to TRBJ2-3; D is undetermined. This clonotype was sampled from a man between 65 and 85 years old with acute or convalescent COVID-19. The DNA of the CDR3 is TGTGCCAGCAGCGGAACAGATTACACAGATACGCAGTATTTT. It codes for CASSGTDYTDTQYF. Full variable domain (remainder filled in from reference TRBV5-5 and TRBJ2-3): DAGVTQSPTHLIKTRGQQVTLRCSPISGHKSVSWYQQVLGQGPQFIFQYYEKEERGRGNFPDRFSARQFPNYSSELNVNALLLGDSALYLCASSGTDYTDTQYFGPGTRLTVL.